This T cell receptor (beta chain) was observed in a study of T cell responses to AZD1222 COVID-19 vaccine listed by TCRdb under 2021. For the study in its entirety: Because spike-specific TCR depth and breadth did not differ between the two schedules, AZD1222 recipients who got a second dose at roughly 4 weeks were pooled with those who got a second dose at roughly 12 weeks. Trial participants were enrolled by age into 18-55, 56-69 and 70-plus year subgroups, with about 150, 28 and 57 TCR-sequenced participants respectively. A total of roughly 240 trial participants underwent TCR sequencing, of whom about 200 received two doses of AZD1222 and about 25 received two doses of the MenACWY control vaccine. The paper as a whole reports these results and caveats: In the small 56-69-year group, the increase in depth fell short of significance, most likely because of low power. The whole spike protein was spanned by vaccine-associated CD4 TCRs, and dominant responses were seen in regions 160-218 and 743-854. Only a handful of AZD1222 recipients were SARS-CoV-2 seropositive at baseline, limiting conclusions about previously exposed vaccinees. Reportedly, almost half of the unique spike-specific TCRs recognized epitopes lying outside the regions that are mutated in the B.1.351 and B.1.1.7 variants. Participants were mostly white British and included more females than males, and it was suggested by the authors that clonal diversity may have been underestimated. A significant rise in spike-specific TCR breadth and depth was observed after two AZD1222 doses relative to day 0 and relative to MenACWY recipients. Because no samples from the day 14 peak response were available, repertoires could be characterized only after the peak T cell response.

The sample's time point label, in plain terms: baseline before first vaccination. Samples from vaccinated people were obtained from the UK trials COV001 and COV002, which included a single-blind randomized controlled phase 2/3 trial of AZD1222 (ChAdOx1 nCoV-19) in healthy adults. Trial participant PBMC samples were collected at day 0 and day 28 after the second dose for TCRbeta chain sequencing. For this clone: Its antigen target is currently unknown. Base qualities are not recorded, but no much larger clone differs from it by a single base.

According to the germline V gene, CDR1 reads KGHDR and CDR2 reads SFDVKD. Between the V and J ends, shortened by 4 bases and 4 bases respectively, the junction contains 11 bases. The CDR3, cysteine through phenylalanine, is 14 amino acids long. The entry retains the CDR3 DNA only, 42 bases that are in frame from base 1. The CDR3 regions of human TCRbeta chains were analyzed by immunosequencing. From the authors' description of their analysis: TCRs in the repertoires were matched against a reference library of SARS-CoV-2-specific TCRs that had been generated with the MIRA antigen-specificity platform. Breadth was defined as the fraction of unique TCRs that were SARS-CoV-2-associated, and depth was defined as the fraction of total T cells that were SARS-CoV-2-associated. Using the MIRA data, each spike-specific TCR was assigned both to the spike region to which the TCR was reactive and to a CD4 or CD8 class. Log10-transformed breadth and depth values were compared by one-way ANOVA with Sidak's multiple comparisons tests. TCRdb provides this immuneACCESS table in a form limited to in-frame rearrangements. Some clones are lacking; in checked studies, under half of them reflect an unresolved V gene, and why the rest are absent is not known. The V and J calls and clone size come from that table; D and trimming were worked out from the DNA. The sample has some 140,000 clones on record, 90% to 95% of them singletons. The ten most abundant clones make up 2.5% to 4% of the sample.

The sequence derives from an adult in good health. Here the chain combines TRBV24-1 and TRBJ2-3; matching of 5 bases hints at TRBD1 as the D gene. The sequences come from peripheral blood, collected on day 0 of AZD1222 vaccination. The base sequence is TGTGCCACCAGTGACCCCTCCAGGGCAGATACGCAGTATTTT. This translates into CATSDPSRADTQYF.